These 9 T cell receptor beta chains were all obtained from the same sample, sequenced in a study of vaccination effects on CD4 cells after COVID-19 (dated 2022 in TCRdb). These receptors have no identified antigens. Receptor libraries were prepared by the immunoSEQ multiplex PCR assay. Not all clones reach the TCRdb copy of this immuneACCESS table, which keeps in-frame sequences only. Checked studies attribute under half of the gap to unresolved V genes and leave the rest unexplained. The sample table contains 30,000 to 45,000 clones; only one count was recorded for roughly 70% of them. 20% to 25% of the sample is in the top ten clones. In the ViraFEST assay, PBMC were stimulated with viral peptide pools, and antigen-specific CD4+ T cell clonotypes were then identified by expansion using TCR sequencing. After around eleven days of culture, CD4+ T cells were isolated with the EasySep CD4+ T cell isolation kit. Healthy vaccine recipients had no prior SARS-CoV-2 infection, confirmed by negative nucleocapsid antibodies before and after vaccination.

The starting material was CD4+ T cells from PBMCs cultured with SARS-CoV-2 spike peptides, obtained before COVID-19 vaccination. What the cell subset or site label conveys for this sample: SARS-CoV-2 spike overlapping peptide pool stimulation. These receptors were obtained from a human donor who received a COVID-19 vaccine.

This chain uses TRBV7-9 with TRBJ1-2; 7 nucleotides match TRBD1. V trimming: 5 bases; J trimming: 8 bases; junction bases outside the gene matches: 11. Germline CDR1 reads SEHNR; CDR2 reads FQNEAQ (reference sequence). The CDR3 covers 14 residues. CDR3 DNA: TGTGCCAGCAGCGCTGACCCAGGGGGGAAAGGCTACACCTTC. It translates to CASSADPGGKGYTF.

The rearrangement uses TRBV4-1 and TRBJ1-4; D gene uncertain. The CDR3 has 16 amino acids. Germline V CDR1 and CDR2: MGHRA, YSYEKL. Trimming stripped 7 bases from V and 7 bases from J, with 22 bases between. The CDR3, as DNA: TGCGCCAGCACTACCTCGGGGAGGTTAGACGGTGAAAAACTGTTTTTT. This encodes CASTTSGRLDGEKLFF.

The chain recombines TRBV30 with TRBJ2-3; 8 nucleotides match TRBD1. From germline, CDR1 is GTSNPN and CDR2 SVGIG (reference sequence). This CDR3 has 14 amino acids. With 2 bases clipped from V and 2 bases from J, the junction kept 3 bases outside the gene matches. In DNA, the CDR3 is TGTGCCTGGAGTAAGGACAGGGTCACAGATACGCAGTATTTT. Encoded protein: CAWSKDRVTDTQYF. The variable domain in full, with the rest retrieved from reference TRBV30 and TRBJ2-3, is SQTIHQWPATLVQPVGSPLSLECTVEGTSNPNLYWYRQAAGRGLQLLFYSVGIGQISSEVPQNLSASRPQDRQFILSSKKLLLSDSGFYLCAWSKDRVTDTQYFGPGTRLTVL.

This clone is a singleton in its sample. The chain couples TRBV2 to TRBJ1-2; 9 nucleotides line up with TRBD1. This CDR3 has 16 residues. The germline V gene encodes CDR1 SNHLY and CDR2 FYNNEI. V lost 4 bases and J lost 0; bases outside the gene matches: 6. For the CDR3, the DNA is TGTGCCAGCAGTGTTCTTTACAGGGGGCCTAACTATGGCTACACCTTC. This sequence encodes CASSVLYRGPNYGYTF.

This sequence joins TRBV6-2 or TRBV6-3 and TRBJ2-2; TRBD1 matches at 9 bases. The germline V gene has CDR1 MNHEY and CDR2 SVGEGT. V was pared by 2 bases and J by 5 bases, with 6 bases of the junction left unmatched. This CDR3 is 16 amino acids long. Here the CDR3 DNA reads TGTGCCAGCAGTTACAAACAGGGGGCGCTGACCGGGGAGCTGTTTTTT. Amino acids: CASSYKQGALTGELFF.

V and J are TRBV12-1 and TRBJ1-2. TRBV12-1 constitutes a pseudogene. The CDR3 has 15 residues. The CDR3 DNA sequence: TGTGCCAGCGCCATGAGGTACCTCCTTAAGGATGGCTACACCTTC. Amino acid sequence: CASAMRYLLKDGYTF.

This clone was detected once. The chain links TRBV27 to TRBJ2-1; weak D call: TRBD2 (5 bases). CDR1 is MNHEY and CDR2 is SMNVEV in the germline V gene (reference sequence). The CDR3 runs 13 residues. V shed 8 bases and J shed 8 bases, with 16 bases lying between them. CDR3 bases: TGTGCCAGCCGAGGGTCCCTTGGGCATGAGCAGTTCTTC. This translates into CASRGSLGHEQFF.

The chain recombines TRBV2 with TRBJ2-7; no firm D call. Germline assignment: CDR1 SNHLY and CDR2 FYNNEI. The CDR3 runs 10 residues. Trimming left V 7 bases short and J 6 bases short, with 7 bases between. CDR3 loop: CASKGPEQYF. CDR3 in DNA: TGTGCCAGCAAGGGCCCCGAGCAGTACTTC.

This clone was seen only a few times. The chain uses TRBV2 and TRBJ1-1; TRBD1 might be the D (5 bases). With 4 bases removed from V and 4 bases from J, the gap between germline ends came to 10 bases. The CDR3 is made up of 13 amino acids. Germline V gene data show CDR1 as SNHLY and CDR2 as FYNNEI. The CDR3 DNA follows: TGTGCCAGCAGTGCCGGTGGGGCCACTGAAGCTTTCTTT. It translates to CASSAGGATEAFF.